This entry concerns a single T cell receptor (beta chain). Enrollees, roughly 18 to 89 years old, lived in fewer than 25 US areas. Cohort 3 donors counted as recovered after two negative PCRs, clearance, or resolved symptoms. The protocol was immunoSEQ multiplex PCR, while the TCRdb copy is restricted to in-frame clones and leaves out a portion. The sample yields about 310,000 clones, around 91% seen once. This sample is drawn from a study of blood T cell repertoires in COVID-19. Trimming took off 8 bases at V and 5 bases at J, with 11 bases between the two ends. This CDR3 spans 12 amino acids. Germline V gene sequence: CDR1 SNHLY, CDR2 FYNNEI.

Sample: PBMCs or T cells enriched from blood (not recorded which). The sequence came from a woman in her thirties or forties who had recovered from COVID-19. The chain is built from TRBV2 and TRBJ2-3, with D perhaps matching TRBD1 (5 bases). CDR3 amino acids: CASGASVDTQYF. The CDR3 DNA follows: TGTGCCAGCGGGGCTTCCGTAGATACGCAGTATTTT.